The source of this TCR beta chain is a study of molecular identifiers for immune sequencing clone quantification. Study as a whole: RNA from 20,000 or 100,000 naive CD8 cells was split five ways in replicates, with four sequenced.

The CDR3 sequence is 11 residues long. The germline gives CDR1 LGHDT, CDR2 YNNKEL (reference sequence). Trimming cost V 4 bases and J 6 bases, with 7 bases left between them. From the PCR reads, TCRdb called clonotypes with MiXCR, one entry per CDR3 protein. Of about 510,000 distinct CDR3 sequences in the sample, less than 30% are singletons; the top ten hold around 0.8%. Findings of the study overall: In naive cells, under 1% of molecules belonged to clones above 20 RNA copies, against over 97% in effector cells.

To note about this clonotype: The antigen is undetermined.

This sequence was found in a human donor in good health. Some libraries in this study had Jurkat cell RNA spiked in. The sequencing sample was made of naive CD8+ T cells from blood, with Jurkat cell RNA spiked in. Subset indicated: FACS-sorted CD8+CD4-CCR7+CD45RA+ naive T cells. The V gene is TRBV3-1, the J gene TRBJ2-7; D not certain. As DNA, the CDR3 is TGTGCCAGCAGCCTGGACGTCGAGCAGTACTTC. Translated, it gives CASSLDVEQYF.